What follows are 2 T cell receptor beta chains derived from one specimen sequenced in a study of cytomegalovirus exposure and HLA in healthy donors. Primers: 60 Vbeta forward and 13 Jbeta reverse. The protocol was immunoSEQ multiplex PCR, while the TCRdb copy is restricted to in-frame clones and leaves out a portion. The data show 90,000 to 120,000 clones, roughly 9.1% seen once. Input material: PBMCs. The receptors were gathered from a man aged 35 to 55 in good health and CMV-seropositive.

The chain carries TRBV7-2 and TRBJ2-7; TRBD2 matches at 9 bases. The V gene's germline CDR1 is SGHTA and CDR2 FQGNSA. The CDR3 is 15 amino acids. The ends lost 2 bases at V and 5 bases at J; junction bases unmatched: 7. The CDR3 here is CASSLLAGILNEQYF. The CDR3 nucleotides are TGTGCCAGCAGCTTACTAGCGGGGATATTAAACGAGCAGTACTTC.

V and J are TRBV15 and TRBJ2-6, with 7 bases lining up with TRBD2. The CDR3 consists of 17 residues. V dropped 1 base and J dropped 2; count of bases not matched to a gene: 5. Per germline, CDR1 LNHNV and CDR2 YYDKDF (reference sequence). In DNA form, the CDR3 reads TGTGCCACCAGCAGAGGGGGGGGAGGGCCTGGGGCCAACGTCCTGACTTTC. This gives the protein CATSRGGGGPGANVLTF.